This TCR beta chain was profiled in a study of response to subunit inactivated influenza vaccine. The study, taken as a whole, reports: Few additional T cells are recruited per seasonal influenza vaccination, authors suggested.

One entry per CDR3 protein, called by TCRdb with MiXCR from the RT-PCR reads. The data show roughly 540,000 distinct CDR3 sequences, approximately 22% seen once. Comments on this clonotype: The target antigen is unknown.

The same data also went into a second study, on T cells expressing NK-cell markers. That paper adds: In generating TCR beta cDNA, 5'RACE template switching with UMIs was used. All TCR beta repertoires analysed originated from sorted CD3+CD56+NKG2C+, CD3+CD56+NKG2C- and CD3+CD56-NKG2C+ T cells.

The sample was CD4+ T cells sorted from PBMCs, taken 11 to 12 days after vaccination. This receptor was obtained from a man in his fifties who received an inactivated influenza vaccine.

The chain's CDR3 is CASIPDATDTQYF. CDR3 DNA sequence: TGTGCCAGCATCCCCGACGCCACAGATACGCAGTATTTT. The chain has TRBV6-2 or TRBV6-3 and TRBJ2-3, with D uncertain. The CDR3 is 13 amino acids. The V gene lost 7 bases and the J gene lost 2 bases, with 10 bases spanning the gap. From germline, CDR1 is MNHEY and CDR2 SVGEGT.